This TCR beta chain was recorded in a study of shared clonotypes between healthy human individuals. This clone appeared a single time. Method: immunoSEQ multiplex PCR; TCRdb's copy keeps in-frame clones and lacks some. The sample lists about 470,000 clones, roughly 77% occurring once. V lost 5 bases, J lost 7 bases, and 7 bases stayed unmatched. This CDR3 contains 14 residues. Germline CDR1 MNHNY, CDR2 SVGAGI (reference sequence). The donors were all Caucasian adults (living in Nashville, Tennessee). The chain carries TRBV6-6 and TRBJ1-1; 10 nucleotides agree with TRBD1. The sample comprised PBMCs. This TCR was recovered from a woman aged 40 to 50 in good health. Some clones in this sample may be carry-over from other donors' samples. CDR3 DNA: TGTGCCAGCAGTCCCGGGACAGGGGCTGTTGAAGCTTTCTTT. It codes for CASSPGTGAVEAFF.